This TCR beta chain originates from a study of blood T cell repertoires in COVID-19. Sequencing was performed with immunoSEQ multiplex PCR; in TCRdb, only in-frame clones are kept and a portion is missing. The table has roughly 250,000 clones, around 88% seen once. With 5 bases clipped from V and 5 bases from J, the junction kept 7 bases outside the gene matches. The CDR3 runs 14 residues. From germline, CDR1 is MNHEY and CDR2 SMNVEV (reference sequence). The V call is TRBV27, the J call TRBJ2-5; 8 nucleotides match TRBD1. Sample: peripheral blood. The sequence derives from a man aged 40-50 years with active or convalescent COVID-19. The CDR3 loop is CASSLNRQGETQYF. The CDR3 DNA sequence: TGTGCCAGCAGTCTGAATCGACAGGGGGAGACCCAGTACTTC.